The following is a T cell receptor beta chain sequence with its context. With V trimmed by 1 base and J by 2 bases, 1 base remained unmatched. This CDR3 has 15 amino acids. From germline, CDR1 is SGHTA and CDR2 FQGNSA. TCRdb keeps only in-frame clones here, not all; method: immunoSEQ multiplex PCR. The repertoire holds approximately 93,000 clones, with roughly 90% as singletons. These data come from a study of T cell changes during pregnancy in multiple sclerosis. The V and J genes are TRBV7-2 and TRBJ2-5, with TRBD2 matching over 10 bases. The source is a female donor with multiple sclerosis, enrolled in a pregnancy study. The sequencing used peripheral blood, collected before pregnancy. The CDR3 sequence is CASSLGSGGQETQYF. CDR3 sequence (DNA): TGTGCCAGCAGCTTAGGTAGCGGGGGGCAAGAGACCCAGTACTTC.